The clone carrying this TCR beta chain was seen only a few times. The sample is drawn from a study of OX40 agonist ivuxolimab in advanced cancers. Germline CDR1 and CDR2: MDHEN and SYDVKM. This CDR3 comprises 16 residues. V trimming: 3 bases; J trimming: 1 base; junction bases outside the gene matches: 8. Some clones are missing from TCRdb's copy, which holds only in-frame ones; the method was immunoSEQ multiplex PCR. The sample has about 70,000 clones; 70% to 90% are singletons. The chain has TRBV28 and TRBJ2-7; TRBD2 aligns across 8 bases. The clonotype originates from an adult with an advanced solid tumor such as melanoma, head and neck, liver or kidney cancer. Source: CD4+ or CD8+ T cells sorted from blood, taken in a trial of the OX40 agonist ivuxolimab. CDR3 coding DNA: TGTGCCAGCAGTTTGTCGGGGGGGTTAGGATCCTACGAGCAGTACTTC. Translation gives CASSLSGGLGSYEQYF.